One and the same sample provided the 30 T cell receptor beta chains below, sequenced in a study of cytomegalovirus exposure and HLA in healthy donors. PCR primers comprised 60 Vbeta and 13 Jbeta primers. Assay: immunoSEQ multiplex PCR; the TCRdb copy retains only in-frame clones and omits some. The data show 150,000 to 200,000 clones, about 81% seen once. Material: PBMCs. These TCRs come from a woman aged 25 to 39 in good health and CMV-seronegative.

CDR3 region: CASSVGSAGGAYEQYF. CDR3 sequence (DNA): TGTGCCAGCAGCGTAGGATCCGCCGGGGGGGCGTACGAGCAGTACTTC. This sequence joins TRBV9 and TRBJ2-7; 8 nucleotides line up with TRBD2. The CDR3 runs 16 residues. J lost 4 bases, V lost 0 bases, and 9 bases had no gene match. The germline V gene has CDR1 SGDLS and CDR2 YYNGEE.

V usage is TRBV19 and J usage is TRBJ1-1, with a weak D call TRBD1 (5 bases). Trimming removed 3 bases from V and 6 bases from J, with 17 bases in between. Per germline, CDR1 LNHDA and CDR2 SQIVND (reference sequence). The CDR3 has 15 residues. The CDR3 DNA is TGTGCCAGTAGTATCAGGACACAGGATAGTGCTGAAGCTTTCTTT. Its translation is CASSIRTQDSAEAFF.

V gene TRBV29-1 combines with J gene TRBJ2-5; TRBD1 agrees at 10 bases. CDR1 and CDR2 (germline): SQVTM, ANQGSEA. The CDR3 has 16 amino acids. V was pared by 6 bases and J by 1 base, with 11 bases of the junction left unmatched. The CDR3: CSVRTGTGDFQETQYF. In DNA, the CDR3 is TGCAGCGTGCGAACCGGGACAGGGGACTTCCAAGAGACCCAGTACTTC.

CDR3 amino acids: CASSLGGTGYGYTF. The CDR3 DNA reads TGCGCCAGCAGCTTGGGAGGGACAGGCTATGGCTACACCTTC. This chain connects TRBV5-1 to TRBJ1-2, with 8 positions matching TRBD1. Germline V CDR1 and CDR2: SGHRS, YFSETQ. After removal of 0 bases from V and 4 bases from J, the junction contained 2 bases not matched to a gene. The CDR3 runs 14 residues. The variable domain in full, completed from reference TRBV5-1 and TRBJ1-2, reads KAGVTQTPRYLIKTRGQQVTLSCSPISGHRSVSWYQQTPGQGLQFLFEYFSETQRNKGNFPGRFSGRQFSNSRSEMNVSTLELGDSALYLCASSLGGTGYGYTFGSGTRLTVV.

This chain uses TRBV5-1 with TRBJ2-7; the match to TRBD1 covers 8 bases. Germline CDR1 is SGHRS and CDR2 is YFSETQ. Germline trimming cut 4 bases from V and 2 bases from J; bases unmatched to any gene: 5. This CDR3 region has 14 residues. The CDR3 region has the DNA TGCGCCAGCAGCCCAAAGGACAGGGCCTACGAGCAGTACTTC. It is translated as CASSPKDRAYEQYF.

This clone was seen only once. The rearrangement joins TRBV29-1 to TRBJ2-1, with D possibly matching TRBD2 (5 bases). Germline lookup yields CDR1 SQVTM and CDR2 ANQGSEA. Trimming pared 3 bases from V and 9 bases from J, leaving 12 bases between. This CDR3 comprises 12 residues. For the CDR3, the DNA is TGCAGCGTTGAGATTGTAGCGATTGAGCAGTTCTTC. This gives the protein CSVEIVAIEQFF.

The rearrangement uses TRBV4-1 and TRBJ2-2; 7 bases line up with TRBD1. Germline CDR1 and CDR2: MGHRA and YSYEKL. This CDR3 contains 15 residues. Germline trimming cut 6 bases from V and 4 bases from J; bases unmatched to any gene: 8. Written as DNA, the CDR3 is TGCGCCAGCAGAACTGGCAGGGGGAGCACCGGGGAGCTGTTTTTT. Translated: CASRTGRGSTGELFF.

Here the CDR3 reads CASSLWPRQDEKLFF. In DNA form, the CDR3 reads TGTGCCAGCAGCTTATGGCCCCGGCAGGATGAAAAACTGTTTTTT. The V and J genes are TRBV7-9 and TRBJ1-4; D is uncertain. CDR3 length: 15 residues. The ends were cut back, 2 bases at V and 6 bases at J, with 13 bases in the middle. Germline values: CDR1 SEHNR, CDR2 FQNEAQ (reference sequence).

This chain uses TRBV28 with TRBJ2-5; 8 bases map to TRBD1. The CDR3 spans 17 residues. Germline V gene sequence: CDR1 MDHEN, CDR2 SYDVKM. V lost 2 bases and J lost 3; bases outside the gene matches: 11. The CDR3 loop is CASSLEGDRTDEETQYF. In DNA, the CDR3 is TGTGCCAGCAGTTTAGAGGGGGACAGGACTGATGAAGAGACCCAGTACTTC.

The rearrangement uses TRBV5-1 and TRBJ2-3; maybe TRBD1 (6 bases). The V end lost 6 bases, the J end lost 2 bases, and 10 bases lay between the germline ends. Looked up from germline, CDR1 is SGHRS and CDR2 is YFSETQ. The CDR3 length is 13 residues. DNA for the CDR3: TGCGCCAGCACCCAGGGGAACACAGATACGCAGTATTTT. This translates into CASTQGNTDTQYF.

The V and J genes are TRBV7-2 and TRBJ1-1; D unclear. Germline CDR1 SGHTA, CDR2 FQGNSA. The CDR3 is 13 residues long. V was pared by 1 base and J by 5 bases, with 8 bases between. The CDR3 here is CASSLGAGTEAFF. For the CDR3, the DNA is TGTGCCAGCAGCTTAGGGGCTGGGACTGAAGCTTTCTTT.

V is TRBV30 and J is TRBJ2-7, with 9 bases lining up with TRBD1. This CDR3 spans 12 amino acids. The J segment lost 6 bases and the V segment lost 5 bases, leaving 5 bases of the junction unmatched. From germline, CDR1 is GTSNPN and CDR2 SVGIG (reference sequence). The CDR3 nucleotides read TGTGCCTGGGGGCTGGACAGGGGCGAGCAGTACTTC. Protein product: CAWGLDRGEQYF. Full variable domain (missing parts from reference TRBV30 and TRBJ2-7): SQTIHQWPATLVQPVGSPLSLECTVEGTSNPNLYWYRQAAGRGLQLLFYSVGIGQISSEVPQNLSASRPQDRQFILSSKKLLLSDSGFYLCAWGLDRGEQYFGPGTRLTVT.

The chain joins TRBV18 to TRBJ2-3; D may be TRBD1 (7 bases). The CDR3 has 16 amino acids. V gave up 4 bases and J gave up 0 bases, with 14 bases separating them. Germline CDR1 KGHSH, CDR2 LQKENI. Here the CDR3 DNA reads TGTGCCAGCTCACTTCAGGGGGGCCCTAGCACAGATACGCAGTATTTT. Encoded protein: CASSLQGGPSTDTQYF.

The chain uses TRBV7-9 and TRBJ1-2, with D uncertain. This CDR3 is 14 amino acids long. Deletions cut 3 bases from V and 8 bases from J, with 16 bases between. The germline gives CDR1 SEHNR, CDR2 FQNEAQ (reference sequence). The CDR3 is CASSLGDKLSGYTF. In nucleotides, the CDR3 is TGTGCCAGCAGCTTGGGCGACAAATTAAGCGGCTACACCTTC.

The CDR3 region has the DNA TGTGCCAGCAGCTTAGAGTCCAGGACAAATTCACCCCTCCACTTT. The encoded protein is CASSLESRTNSPLHF. The chain recombines TRBV7-6 with TRBJ1-6; weak D call: TRBD1 (5 bases). Germline V lookup: CDR1 SGHVS, CDR2 FNYEAQ. Trimming removed 1 base from V and 7 bases from J, with 11 bases in between. This CDR3 comprises 15 residues.

Turning to this clone: Distinct nucleotide sequences in the sample also encode this CDR3. The genes are TRBV6-5 and TRBJ2-6; TRBD1 is a possible D gene (5 bases). This CDR3 contains 15 residues. Per germline, CDR1 MNHEY and CDR2 SVGAGI. V lost 2 bases and J lost 0, with 5 bases in between. As DNA, the CDR3 is TGTGCCAGCAGTTACGACAGCTCTGGGGCCAACGTCCTGACTTTC. Its protein is CASSYDSSGANVLTF.

The V gene is TRBV2, the J gene TRBJ2-3; TRBD2 aligns across 7 bases. V lost 9 bases, J lost 2 bases, and 8 bases stayed unmatched. This CDR3 has 14 amino acids. The germline CDR1 and CDR2 sequences are SNHLY and FYNNEI. CDR3 protein: CASRAGVTTDTQYF. Written as DNA, the CDR3 is TGTGCCAGTCGGGCGGGGGTGACCACAGATACGCAGTATTTT.

Comments on this clone: The junction differs from germline at one of its ends, possibly a read error. This CDR3 is also generated by other DNA sequences in the sample. The rearrangement joins TRBV27 to TRBJ2-1; TRBD2 matches at 9 bases. The CDR3 loop spans 15 amino acids. From germline, CDR1 is MNHEY and CDR2 SMNVEV (reference sequence). The CDR3 nucleotides are TGTGCTAGCAGTACTCTAGCGGGGTACGAGGGTGAGCAGTTCTTC. It translates to CASSTLAGYEGEQFF.

The V gene is TRBV7-4, the J gene TRBJ2-5; D perhaps matches TRBD1 (6 bases). Germline V lookup: CDR1 SGHVT, CDR2 SQSDAQ. With 6 bases removed from V and 2 bases from J, the gap between germline ends came to 13 bases. The CDR3 spans 14 residues. CDR3 in amino acids: CASRPTRGQETQYF. In nucleotides, the CDR3 is TGTGCCAGCAGGCCAACTAGGGGGCAAGAGACCCAGTACTTC.

This chain connects TRBV10-3 to TRBJ2-7, with 9 nucleotides matching TRBD1. From germline, CDR1 is ENHRY and CDR2 SYGVKD. V lost 3 bases, J lost 2 bases, and 5 bases stayed unmatched. The CDR3 has 15 residues. CDR3 in DNA: TGTGCCATCAGTGAAGACAGGGGGAGACCCTACGAGCAGTACTTC. Its translation is CAISEDRGRPYEQYF.

The genes are TRBV4-3 and TRBJ2-4; 10 positions agree with TRBD1. The CDR3 length is 14 residues. Germline trimming cut 1 base from V and 9 bases from J; bases unmatched to any gene: 3. Germline loops: CDR1 LGHNA, CDR2 YSLEER. The CDR3: CASSQGRQGAIQYF. CDR3 coding DNA: TGCGCCAGCAGCCAAGGACGACAGGGGGCCATTCAGTACTTC.

This clone is a singleton in its sample. V usage is TRBV4-2 and J usage is TRBJ2-1; D perhaps matches TRBD1 (6 bases). The CDR3 covers 14 residues. V lost 0 bases and J lost 5, with 8 bases in between. Germline values: CDR1 LGHNA, CDR2 YNFKEQ. The CDR3 protein is CASSQDRTDNEQFF. CDR3 DNA sequence: TGTGCCAGCAGCCAAGATCGGACAGACAATGAGCAGTTCTTC.

The genes are TRBV6-1 and TRBJ2-5, with TRBD2 identical over 9 bases. This CDR3 region has 15 residues. V lost 1 base to trimming and J lost 11 bases; unmatched junction nucleotides: 11. Germline CDR1 reads MNHNS; CDR2 reads SASEGT. As DNA, the CDR3 is TGTGCCAGCAGTGAAGAGGGCGGGGGGGCGTGGGAGCAGTACTTC. The encoded protein is CASSEEGGGAWEQYF.

In DNA form, the CDR3 reads TGTGCCAGCAGCCTTAGACCGGGACAGGCTTCCTACGAGCAGTACTTC. This gives the protein CASSLRPGQASYEQYF. V usage is TRBV7-2 and J usage is TRBJ2-7; 8 bases line up with TRBD1. The germline V gene has CDR1 SGHTA and CDR2 FQGNSA. The J segment lost 1 base and the V segment lost 5 bases, leaving 10 bases of the junction unmatched. This CDR3 is 16 amino acids long.

Points on this clone: In the same sample, other DNA sequences code for this CDR3. J is TRBJ2-3 and V is TRBV7-2; 8 positions agree with TRBD2. This CDR3 region has 15 residues. With V trimmed by 3 bases and J by 2 bases, 4 bases remained unmatched. Germline CDR1 is SGHTA and CDR2 is FQGNSA. DNA for the CDR3: TGTGCCAGCAGCTTGAGCGGGGGCCCCACAGATACGCAGTATTTT. This sequence encodes CASSLSGGPTDTQYF.

The rearrangement links TRBV2 to TRBJ1-6; TRBD1 might be the D (5 bases). Germline lookup yields CDR1 SNHLY and CDR2 FYNNEI. Trimming shortened V by 7 bases and J by 0 bases, and 10 bases separated the two germline ends. CDR3 size: 15 residues. The CDR3 is CASTGVSSYNSPLHF. CDR3 sequence (DNA): TGTGCCAGCACGGGGGTTAGCTCCTATAATTCACCCCTCCACTTT. The full variable domain, its missing parts supplied by reference TRBV2 and TRBJ1-6, is EPEVTQTPSHQVTQMGQEVILRCVPISNHLYFYWYRQILGQKVEFLVSFYNNEISEKSEIFDDQFSVERPDGSNFTLKIRSTKLEDSAMYFCASTGVSSYNSPLHFGNGTRLTVT.

The gene calls are TRBV15 and TRBJ2-7, with a weak D call TRBD2 (5 bases). The V end lost 1 base, the J end lost 2 bases, and 12 bases lay between the germline ends. This CDR3 is built from 15 residues. The germline V gene encodes CDR1 LNHNV and CDR2 YYDKDF (reference sequence). CDR3 loop: CATSRGGAETYEQYF. The CDR3 DNA sequence: TGTGCCACCAGCAGAGGGGGAGCGGAAACCTACGAGCAGTACTTC. The whole variable domain, filled in from reference TRBV15 and TRBJ2-7, reads DAMVIQNPRYQVTQFGKPVTLSCSQTLNHNVMYWYQQKSSQAPKLLFHYYDKDFNNEADTPDNFQSRRPNTSFCFLDIRSPGLGDTAMYLCATSRGGAETYEQYFGPGTRLTVT.

This chain uses TRBV7-8 with TRBJ1-5, with TRBD1 matching 8 bases. CDR3 length: 21 amino acids. The J segment lost 2 bases and the V segment lost 5 bases, leaving 23 bases of the junction unmatched. In germline, CDR1 is SGHVS, CDR2 FQNEAQ. The CDR3 is CASSPRLIRAGGDFGNQPQHF. DNA for the CDR3: TGTGCCAGCAGCCCCAGACTTATTAGGGCAGGGGGCGATTTTGGCAATCAGCCCCAGCATTTT. The full variable domain, its missing parts supplied by reference TRBV7-8 and TRBJ1-5, is GAGVSQSPRYKVAKRGQDVALRCDPISGHVSLFWYQQALGQGPEFLTYFQNEAQLDKSGLPSDRFFAERPEGSVSTLKIQRTQQEDSAVYLCASSPRLIRAGGDFGNQPQHFGDGTRLSIL.

The chain has TRBV10-1 and TRBJ2-7, with D possibly being TRBD2 (5 bases). This CDR3 spans 14 amino acids. V lost 6 bases and J lost 7, with 19 bases in between. Germline V lookup: CDR1 WNHNN, CDR2 SYGVQD (reference sequence). CDR3 coding DNA: TGCGCCAGCAGGACCTTACGGGAACGTTGGGAGCAGTACTTC. This sequence encodes CASRTLRERWEQYF.

CDR3 amino acids: CASSTTGGFEQYF. CDR3 sequence (DNA): TGTGCCAGCAGTACGACAGGGGGCTTTGAGCAGTACTTC. The chain joins TRBV6-1 to TRBJ2-7; 10 bases line up with TRBD1. The length of the CDR3 is 13 residues. Germline V CDR1 and CDR2: MNHNS, SASEGT. V was clipped by 5 bases and J by 7 bases; unmatched bases: 5.